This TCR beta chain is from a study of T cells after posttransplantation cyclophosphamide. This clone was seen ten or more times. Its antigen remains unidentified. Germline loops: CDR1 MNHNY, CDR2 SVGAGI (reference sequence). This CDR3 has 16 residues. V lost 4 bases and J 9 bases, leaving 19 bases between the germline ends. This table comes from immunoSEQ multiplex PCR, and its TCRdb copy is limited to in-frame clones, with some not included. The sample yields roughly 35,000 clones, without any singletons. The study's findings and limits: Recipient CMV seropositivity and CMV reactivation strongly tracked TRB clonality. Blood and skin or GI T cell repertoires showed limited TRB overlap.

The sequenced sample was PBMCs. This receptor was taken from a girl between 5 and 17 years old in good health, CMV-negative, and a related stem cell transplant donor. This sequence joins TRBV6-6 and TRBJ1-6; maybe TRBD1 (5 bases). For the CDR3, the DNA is TGTGCCAGCAGTTTCCTTTTGTCAGGGATCGGTTCACCCCTCCACTTT. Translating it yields CASSFLLSGIGSPLHF.